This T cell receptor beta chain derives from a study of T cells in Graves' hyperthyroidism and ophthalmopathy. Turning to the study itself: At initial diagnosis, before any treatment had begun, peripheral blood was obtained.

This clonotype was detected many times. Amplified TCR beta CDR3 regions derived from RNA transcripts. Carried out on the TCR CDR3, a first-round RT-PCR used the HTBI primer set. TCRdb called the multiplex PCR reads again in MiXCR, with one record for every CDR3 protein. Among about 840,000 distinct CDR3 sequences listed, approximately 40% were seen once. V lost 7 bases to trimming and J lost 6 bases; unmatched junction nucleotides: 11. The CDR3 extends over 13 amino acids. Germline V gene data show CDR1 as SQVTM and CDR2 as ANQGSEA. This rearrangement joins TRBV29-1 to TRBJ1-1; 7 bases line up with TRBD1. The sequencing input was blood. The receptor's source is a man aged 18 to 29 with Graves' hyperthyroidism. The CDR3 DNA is TGCAGCGGGAGGGGGCTTGGAAACCCTGAAGCTTTCTTT. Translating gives CSGRGLGNPEAFF. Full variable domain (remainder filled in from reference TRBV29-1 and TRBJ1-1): SAVISQKPSRDICQRGTSLTIQCQVDSQVTMMFWYRQQPGQSLTLIATANQGSEATYESGFVIDKFPISRPNLTFSTLTVSNMSPEDSSIYLCSGRGLGNPEAFFGQGTRLTVV.